This TCR beta chain was sequenced during a study of cytomegalovirus exposure and HLA in healthy donors. This clone was seen more than once but under ten times. The ends were cut back, 4 bases at V and 2 bases at J, with 15 bases in the middle. The CDR3 has 15 amino acids. Per the germline V gene, CDR1 is SGHVS and CDR2 is FQNEAQ. In the PCR, 60 Vbeta and 13 Jbeta primers were used. Sequencing used immunoSEQ multiplex PCR; TCRdb keeps in-frame clones, though not all of them. The sample lists some 140,000 clones, about three quarters occurring once. V gene TRBV7-8 combines with J gene TRBJ2-7, with D maybe TRBD1 (6 bases). The sequence derives from a woman between 40 and 50 years old in good health and CMV-seronegative. The sequenced sample was PBMCs. CDR3 in amino acids: CASSWTDKGPYEQYF. CDR3 coding DNA: TGTGCCAGCAGCTGGACAGATAAGGGACCCTACGAGCAGTACTTC.